The rows below give T cell receptor beta chains drawn from one sample of a study of T cell responses to AZD1222 COVID-19 vaccine. Only in-frame clones appear in the TCRdb table, and some are missing; sequencing was by immunoSEQ multiplex PCR. This table holds 140,000 or so clones, around nine tenths found once. The sample was peripheral blood, taken 28 days after the second AZD1222 dose. All receptors derive from an adult who received the AZD1222 COVID-19 vaccine. CDR3s include the opening cysteine and the closing phenylalanine or tryptophan. Fields, in order: J gene, CDR3 length, V gene, CDR3 protein.

j_gene: TRBJ2-3
len: 17
v_gene: TRBV24-1
CDR3aa: CATSGLGEGYITDTQYF

j_gene: TRBJ1-1
len: 14
v_gene: TRBV15
CDR3aa: CATSGWRAPTEAFF

j_gene: TRBJ1-2
len: 14
v_gene: TRBV19
CDR3aa: CASSSQGFFDGYTF

j_gene: TRBJ1-2
len: 14
v_gene: TRBV9
CDR3aa: CASSRQSPKVSYTF

j_gene: TRBJ1-1
len: 14
v_gene: TRBV2
CDR3aa: CASSPGFLRTEAFF

j_gene: TRBJ2-2
len: 15
v_gene: TRBV19
CDR3aa: CASSLASAYTGELFF

j_gene: TRBJ2-5
len: 13
v_gene: TRBV18
CDR3aa: CASSPGHQETQYF

j_gene: TRBJ2-3
len: 16
v_gene: TRBV7-9
CDR3aa: CASSSRTGRVTDTQYF

j_gene: TRBJ1-5
len: 16
v_gene: TRBV28
CDR3aa: CASSLPGQNSNQPQHF

j_gene: TRBJ2-5
len: 15
v_gene: TRBV5-1
CDR3aa: CASSFFGGQQETQYF

j_gene: TRBJ2-5
len: 15
v_gene: TRBV19
CDR3aa: CASSIGVGGQETQYF

j_gene: TRBJ1-2
len: 14
v_gene: TRBV28
CDR3aa: CASTLSQTSYGYTF

j_gene: TRBJ1-3
len: 15
v_gene: TRBV5-1
CDR3aa: CASSLTGGSGNTIYF

j_gene: TRBJ2-1
len: 16
v_gene: TRBV6-2/TRBV6-3
CDR3aa: CASSLVGTSGWNEQFF

j_gene: TRBJ1-2
len: 11
v_gene: TRBV12-3/TRBV12-4
CDR3aa: CASRGGYGYTF

j_gene: TRBJ2-1
len: 14
v_gene: TRBV6-5
CDR3aa: CASTPVGVNNEQFF

j_gene: TRBJ2-7
len: 13
v_gene: TRBV7-2
CDR3aa: CASSFGFNYEQYF

j_gene: TRBJ2-3
len: 16
v_gene: TRBV6-5
CDR3aa: CASSYSGGGPTDTQYF

j_gene: TRBJ1-2
len: 14
v_gene: TRBV4-3
CDR3aa: CASSQGTSNYGYTF

j_gene: TRBJ2-2
len: 12
v_gene: TRBV29-1
CDR3aa: CSADRYTGELFF

j_gene: TRBJ2-7
len: 15
v_gene: TRBV27
CDR3aa: CASSFVGTGDSEQYF

j_gene: TRBJ2-7
len: 18
v_gene: TRBV6-2/TRBV6-3
CDR3aa: CASSYPVGGPPLSYEQYF

j_gene: TRBJ2-1
len: 19
v_gene: TRBV3-1/TRBV3-2
CDR3aa: CASSPFIRTTGRSNHEQFF

j_gene: TRBJ2-3
len: 15
v_gene: TRBV5-1
CDR3aa: CASSLATGGTDTQYF

j_gene: TRBJ1-6
len: 15
v_gene: TRBV18
CDR3aa: CASSTGTGNNSPLHF